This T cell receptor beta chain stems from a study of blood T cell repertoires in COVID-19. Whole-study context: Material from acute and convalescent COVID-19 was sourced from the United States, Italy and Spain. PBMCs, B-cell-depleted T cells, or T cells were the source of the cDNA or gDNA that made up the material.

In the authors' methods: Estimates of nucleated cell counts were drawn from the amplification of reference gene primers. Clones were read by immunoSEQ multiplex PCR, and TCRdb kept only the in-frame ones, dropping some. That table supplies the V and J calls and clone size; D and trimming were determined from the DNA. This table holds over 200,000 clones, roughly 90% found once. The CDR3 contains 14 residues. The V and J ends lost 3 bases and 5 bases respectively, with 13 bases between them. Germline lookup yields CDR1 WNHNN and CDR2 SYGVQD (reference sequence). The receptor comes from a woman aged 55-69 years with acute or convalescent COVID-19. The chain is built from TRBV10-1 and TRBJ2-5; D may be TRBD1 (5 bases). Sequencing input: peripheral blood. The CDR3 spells CASSDRGLGETQYF. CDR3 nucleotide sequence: TGCGCCAGCAGTGATAGGGGTCTGGGCGAGACCCAGTACTTC.